The 17 T cell receptor beta chains reported below all come from one sample, sequenced in a study of technical replicates of blood from several donors. Assay used: immunoSEQ multiplex PCR; TCRdb lists only in-frame clones, some missing. The table records more than 45,000 clones, 90% to 95% of them present only once. What was sequenced was PBMCs. The receptors here all came from a human donor in good health. Some clones in this sample may be carry-over from other donors' samples.

This rearrangement joins TRBV6-5 to TRBJ1-1; weak D call: TRBD1 (6 bases). V lost 2 bases and J 1 base, leaving 11 bases between the germline ends. Germline CDR1 is MNHEY and CDR2 is SVGAGI. The CDR3 sequence is 15 residues long. The CDR3 nucleotides read TGTGCCAGCAGTTACAACGGACAGAGGAACACTGAAGCTTTCTTT. Translation: CASSYNGQRNTEAFF.

The J gene is TRBJ2-3, the V gene TRBV10-3; D perhaps matches TRBD2 (6 bases). Per the germline V gene, CDR1 is ENHRY and CDR2 is SYGVKD. CDR3 length: 15 residues. V lost 10 bases and J 1 base, leaving 18 bases between the germline ends. This CDR3 is CATLLAGSGTDTQYF. The DNA of the CDR3 is TGTGCCACACTCCTGGCGGGGAGTGGCACAGATACGCAGTATTTT.

The chain uses TRBV7-3 and TRBJ1-4; unclear D gene. CDR1 SGHTA and CDR2 FQGTGA come from the germline V gene. The CDR3 spans 13 residues. V gave up 5 bases and J gave up 11 bases, with 15 bases separating them. CDR3 residues: CASSSGPGQKLFF. The DNA of the CDR3 is TGTGCCAGCAGCAGCGGACCCGGCCAGAAACTGTTTTTT.

This rearrangement joins TRBV27 to TRBJ2-5; a possible D gene is TRBD2 (5 bases). This CDR3 has 13 residues. Germline-derived CDR1 and CDR2 are MNHEY and SMNVEV (reference sequence). The V end lost 0 bases, the J end lost 5 bases, and 7 bases lay between the germline ends. CDR3 residues: CASSLSWEETQYF. Here the CDR3 DNA reads TGTGCCAGCAGTTTATCTTGGGAGGAGACCCAGTACTTC.

V and J are TRBV27 and TRBJ2-3; maybe TRBD1 (6 bases). The CDR3 totals 14 residues. V lost 4 bases, J lost 0 bases, and 8 bases lay in between. The germline V gene encodes CDR1 MNHEY and CDR2 SMNVEV (reference sequence). The CDR3 bases are TGTGCCAGCAGTTCTAGGGGGAGCACAGATACGCAGTATTTT. Encoded protein: CASSSRGSTDTQYF.

The chain is built from TRBV7-2 and TRBJ2-5; D remains ambiguous. V was pared by 1 base and J by 5 bases, with 11 bases between. CDR1 and CDR2 (germline): SGHTA, FQGNSA. This CDR3 has 14 amino acids. The CDR3 coding sequence is TGTGCCAGCAGCTTAGTCACCCTTCGGGAGACCCAGTACTTC. It is translated as CASSLVTLRETQYF.

The chain joins TRBV11-3 to TRBJ2-5; 8 bases align to TRBD2. CDR1 SGHNT and CDR2 YENEEA come from the germline V gene. The CDR3 loop spans 13 amino acids. V was pared by 4 bases and J by 5 bases, with 3 bases of the junction left unmatched. Written as DNA, the CDR3 is TGTGCCAGCAGCTGGCAGCGGGGGGAGACCCAGTACTTC. It is translated as CASSWQRGETQYF.

The chain couples TRBV7-9 to TRBJ2-7, with 7 nucleotides matching TRBD2. The V segment lost 5 bases and the J segment 5 bases; nucleotides outside the gene matches: 12. This CDR3 spans 15 amino acids. Germline V lookup: CDR1 SEHNR, CDR2 FQNEAQ (reference sequence). The CDR3 DNA is TGTGCCAGCAGCCCCCCTCGGGGGGTCGGGAACGAGCAGTACTTC. It encodes CASSPPRGVGNEQYF.

This clone was seen only once. The chain couples TRBV10-3 to TRBJ2-5, with D possibly matching TRBD2 (6 bases). Germline V gene sequence: CDR1 ENHRY, CDR2 SYGVKD. V was clipped by 6 bases and J by 5 bases, with 22 bases between them. The CDR3 spans 16 residues. The CDR3 DNA follows: TGTGCCATCAGCTCGACTAGGGATGGAGCCAGCGAGACCCAGTACTTC. It translates to CAISSTRDGASETQYF.

This chain links TRBV6-5 with TRBJ2-7, with D perhaps TRBD2 (6 bases). Germline V gives CDR1 MNHEY, CDR2 SVGAGI. V dropped 2 bases and J dropped 2 bases, with 10 bases sitting between them. This CDR3 has 14 amino acids. The CDR3 DNA reads as TGTGCCAGCAGTTACGAGGGAGGCACCTACGAGCAGTACTTC. Residues: CASSYEGGTYEQYF.

The rearrangement links TRBV2 to TRBJ1-1; TRBD1 is a possible D gene (5 bases). Germline V gene sequence: CDR1 SNHLY, CDR2 FYNNEI. The V end lost 4 bases, the J end lost 4 bases, and 13 bases lay between the germline ends. The CDR3 runs to 14 residues. Written as DNA, the CDR3 is TGTGCCAGCAGTGTCGGCAGGGCCCCCACTGAAGCTTTCTTT. Protein sequence: CASSVGRAPTEAFF.

This sequence joins TRBV6-5 and TRBJ1-2; TRBD1 might be the D (6 bases). This CDR3 is built from 11 residues. CDR1 MNHEY and CDR2 SVGAGI come from the germline V gene. V was clipped by 7 bases and J by 4 bases, with 7 bases between them. The CDR3 here is CASKGGYGYTF. The CDR3 bases are TGTGCCAGCAAAGGGGGCTATGGCTACACCTTC.

The CDR3 reads CASSFGTGSNQPQHF. The DNA of the CDR3 is TGTGCCAGCAGCTTCGGGACAGGGAGCAATCAGCCCCAGCATTTT. The chain recombines TRBV7-8 with TRBJ1-5; 9 bases are shared with TRBD1. This CDR3 contains 15 residues. V dropped 3 bases and J dropped 1; count of bases not matched to a gene: 1. Per the germline V gene, CDR1 is SGHVS and CDR2 is FQNEAQ.

The chain carries TRBV5-4 and TRBJ2-3; 10 bases agree with TRBD2. CDR1 is SGHNT and CDR2 is YYREEE in the germline V gene (reference sequence). V gave up 8 bases and J gave up 8 bases; unmatched junction bases: 8. This CDR3 is 13 amino acids long. This CDR3 is CASTSGIEGTQYF. In DNA form, the CDR3 reads TGTGCCAGTACTAGCGGGATAGAGGGTACGCAGTATTTT. Together with reference TRBV5-4 and TRBJ2-3, the CDR3 gives the full variable domain: ETGVTQSPTHLIKTRGQQVTLRCSSQSGHNTVSWYQQALGQGPQFIFQYYREEENGRGNFPPRFSGLQFPNYSSELNVNALELDDSALYLCASTSGIEGTQYFGPGTRLTVL.

This clone was picked up one time. The same CDR3 is also encoded by other DNA sequences in this sample. The chain recombines TRBV7-2 with TRBJ1-1; tentative D call: TRBD1 (5 bases). CDR3 length: 13 residues. CDR1 is SGHTA, CDR2 FQGNSA, per germline. Trimming removed 4 bases at V and 1 base at J, with 7 bases between. The CDR3 DNA sequence: TGTGCCAGCAGCTCCCAGGGGAACACTGAAGCTTTCTTT. This translates into CASSSQGNTEAFF.

J is TRBJ1-4 and V is TRBV27; D uncertain. V was pared by 8 bases and J by 4 bases, with 17 bases between. Per germline, CDR1 MNHEY and CDR2 SMNVEV (reference sequence). This CDR3 has 15 residues. The CDR3 reads CASATAGRNNEKLFF. The CDR3 DNA reads as TGTGCCAGCGCTACAGCAGGCCGTAATAATGAAAAACTGTTTTTT. Full variable domain (remainder filled in from reference TRBV27 and TRBJ1-4): EAQVTQNPRYLITVTGKKLTVTCSQNMNHEYMSWYRQDPGLGLRQIYYSMNVEVTDKGDVPEGYKVSRKEKRNFPLILESPSPNQTSLYFCASATAGRNNEKLFFGSGTQLSVL.

The chain carries TRBV13 and TRBJ2-2, with 9 bases matching TRBD1. This CDR3 comprises 16 residues. Germline CDR1 and CDR2: PRHDT and FYEKMQ (reference sequence). V dropped 5 bases and J dropped 5; count of bases not matched to a gene: 9. The CDR3 DNA is TGTGCCAGCAGCCTAGACGGGACAGGGAAGACCGGGGAGCTGTTTTTT. This codes for CASSLDGTGKTGELFF.